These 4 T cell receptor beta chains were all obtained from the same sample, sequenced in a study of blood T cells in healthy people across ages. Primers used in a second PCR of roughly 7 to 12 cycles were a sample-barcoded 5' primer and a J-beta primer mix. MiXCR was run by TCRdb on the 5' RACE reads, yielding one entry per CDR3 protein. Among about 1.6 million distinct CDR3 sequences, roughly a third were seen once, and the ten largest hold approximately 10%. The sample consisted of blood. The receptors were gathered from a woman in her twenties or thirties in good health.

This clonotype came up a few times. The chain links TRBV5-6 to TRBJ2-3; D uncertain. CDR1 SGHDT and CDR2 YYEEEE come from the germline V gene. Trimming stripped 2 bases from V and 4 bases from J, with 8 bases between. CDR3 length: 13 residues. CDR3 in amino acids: CASSFSIADTQYF. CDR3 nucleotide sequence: TGTGCCAGCAGCTTCAGCATTGCAGATACGCAGTATTTT.

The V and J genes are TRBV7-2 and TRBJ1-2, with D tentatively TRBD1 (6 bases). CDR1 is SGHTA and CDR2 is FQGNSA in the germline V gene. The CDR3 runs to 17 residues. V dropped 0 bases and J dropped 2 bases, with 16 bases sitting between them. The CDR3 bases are TGTGCCAGCAGCTTAGCTCCCGGAGGGGGGGAGAACTATGGCTACACCTTC. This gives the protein CASSLAPGGGENYGYTF.

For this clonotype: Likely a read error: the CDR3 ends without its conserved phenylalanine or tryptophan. The DNA of the CDR3 is TGCAGTGCGACTGGACGAAACTCCTACAATGAGCAGTTCGTC. Translated: CSATGRNSYNEQFV. The chain carries TRBV20-1 and TRBJ2-1; D not resolved. The CDR3 is 14 residues long. Germline V gives CDR1 DFQATT, CDR2 SNEGSKA (reference sequence). V was pared by 6 bases and J by 0 bases, with 12 bases between.

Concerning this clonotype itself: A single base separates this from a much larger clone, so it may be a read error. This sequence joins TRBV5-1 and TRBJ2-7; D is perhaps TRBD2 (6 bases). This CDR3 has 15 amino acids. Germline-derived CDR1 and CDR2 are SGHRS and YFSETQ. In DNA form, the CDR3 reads TGCGCCAGCAGCTTGGGTCTAGCGCCTTCCTACGAGCAGAACTTC. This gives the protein CASSLGLAPSYEQNF.